The next 24 T cell receptor beta chains were all read from a single sample in a study of blood T cell repertoires in COVID-19. Produced via immunoSEQ multiplex PCR; TCRdb's table is partial and in-frame only. In the table there are around 190,000 clones, roughly 89% of which are singletons. Sequenced material: PBMCs or T cells enriched from blood (not recorded which). Receptor source: a woman aged 30 to 39 who had been exposed to COVID-19.

This clone was detected only once. The rearrangement uses TRBV27 and TRBJ2-5; 7 nucleotides line up with TRBD2. CDR1 is MNHEY and CDR2 is SMNVEV in the germline V gene (reference sequence). The CDR3 has 13 amino acids. V lost 4 bases, J lost 5 bases, and 4 bases stayed unmatched. Here the CDR3 reads CASSSAGSETQYF. The CDR3 DNA follows: TGTGCCAGCAGTTCAGCGGGGTCCGAGACCCAGTACTTC.

This chain links TRBV2 with TRBJ1-1; D remains unclear. The V gene's germline CDR1 is SNHLY and CDR2 FYNNEI. The CDR3 is 13 residues long. Trimming stripped 2 bases from V and 8 bases from J, with 12 bases between. The CDR3 bases are TGTGCCAGCAGTGAAAACGGAGGCAGAGAAGCTTTCTTT. Its translation: CASSENGGREAFF. The entire variable domain, with the rest obtained from reference TRBV2 and TRBJ1-1, is as follows: EPEVTQTPSHQVTQMGQEVILRCVPISNHLYFYWYRQILGQKVEFLVSFYNNEISEKSEIFDDQFSVERPDGSNFTLKIRSTKLEDSAMYFCASSENGGREAFFGQGTRLTVV.

The CDR3 sequence is CASSPQSIRITEAFF. CDR3 bases: TGTGCCAGCTCACCACAATCGATCAGAATAACTGAAGCTTTCTTT. The chain joins TRBV18 to TRBJ1-1; the D is unclear. V lost 1 base to trimming and J lost 5 bases, with 14 bases between them. The CDR3 consists of 15 residues. Germline lookup yields CDR1 KGHSH and CDR2 LQKENI.

This rearrangement joins TRBV27 to TRBJ1-6; D gene unclear. This CDR3 region has 18 residues. Germline CDR1 is MNHEY and CDR2 is SMNVEV (reference sequence). The V gene lost 4 bases and the J gene lost 2 bases, with 18 bases spanning the gap. The CDR3: CASSSPRSDGTYNSPLHF. The CDR3 region has the DNA TGTGCCAGCAGTTCTCCGCGATCGGACGGGACCTATAATTCACCCCTCCACTTT.

V is TRBV7-6 and J is TRBJ1-6; 9 bases agree with TRBD1. CDR1 is SGHVS and CDR2 is FNYEAQ in the germline V gene. Trimming removed 6 bases from V and 10 bases from J; junction bases left unmatched: 7. CDR3 length: 14 amino acids. CDR3 sequence (DNA): TGTGCCAGCAGGCCACAGGGGGCCCGATCACCCCTCCACTTT. This encodes CASRPQGARSPLHF.

This clone was detected only a few times. This chain links TRBV5-5 with TRBJ1-2; 9 bases align to TRBD1. Germline V gene data show CDR1 as SGHKS and CDR2 as YYEKEE (reference sequence). This CDR3 contains 15 residues. Losses at the gene ends were 2 bases for V and 5 bases for J; bases not matched to a gene: 7. The CDR3 loop is CASSLPGQGTYGYTF. The CDR3 DNA sequence: TGTGCCAGCAGCTTACCGGGACAGGGAACGTATGGCTACACCTTC.

The count of this clone is one. The CDR3 here is CASRLAGGLPGELFF. The CDR3 nucleotides read TGTGCCAGCAGGCTAGCGGGGGGGCTCCCCGGGGAGCTGTTTTTT. The chain carries TRBV27 and TRBJ2-2; TRBD2 aligns across 12 bases. Trimming cost V 6 bases and J 6 bases; bases outside gene matches: 5. Germline CDR1 is MNHEY and CDR2 is SMNVEV (reference sequence). The CDR3 extends over 15 amino acids.

This chain connects TRBV6-6 to TRBJ2-1, with D possibly matching TRBD1 (5 bases). The CDR3 sequence is 17 residues long. The V end was cut by 5 bases, the J end by 0 bases, with 17 bases between. Germline V gives CDR1 MNHNY, CDR2 SVGAGI (reference sequence). Here the CDR3 reads CASSHRLGVSSYNEQFF. The CDR3 nucleotides are TGTGCCAGCAGTCACCGTTTAGGGGTAAGCTCCTACAATGAGCAGTTCTTC.

V and J are TRBV18 and TRBJ1-2; 9 bases match TRBD1. There are 17 residues in the CDR3. With V trimmed by 5 bases and J by 0 bases, 10 bases remained unmatched. Looked up from germline, CDR1 is KGHSH and CDR2 is LQKENI. The CDR3 reads CASSSRDRENTNYGYTF. In nucleotides, the CDR3 is TGTGCCAGCTCATCCCGGGACAGGGAGAATACTAACTATGGCTACACCTTC.

The V call is TRBV3-1 (or the pseudogene TRBV3-2), the J call TRBJ1-2; D gene uncertain. Germline assignment: CDR1 LGHDT and CDR2 YNNKEL (reference sequence). The V and J ends lost 10 bases and 0 bases respectively, with 12 bases between them. The CDR3 sequence is 13 residues long. The CDR3, as DNA: TGTGCCATCCAGGATACTCCTAACTATGGCTACACCTTC. It is translated as CAIQDTPNYGYTF.

The rearrangement uses TRBV9 and TRBJ2-5, with 8 bases that match TRBD2. This CDR3 region has 14 residues. CDR1 and CDR2 (germline): SGDLS, YYNGEE. The V segment lost 3 bases and the J segment 4 bases; nucleotides outside the gene matches: 5. CDR3 in amino acids: CASSESGGRETQYF. The CDR3 DNA follows: TGTGCCAGCAGCGAGTCGGGGGGGCGAGAGACCCAGTACTTC.

This clone occurred once. This chain uses TRBV7-9 with TRBJ2-5; D is possibly TRBD1 (6 bases). V lost 5 bases and J lost 5, with 18 bases in between. The germline V gene has CDR1 SEHNR and CDR2 FQNEAQ (reference sequence). The CDR3 runs to 15 residues. CDR3 sequence: CASSTTLRGTETQYF. The CDR3, as DNA: TGTGCCAGCAGCACAACCCTCAGGGGAACCGAGACCCAGTACTTC.

The V gene is TRBV5-1, the J gene TRBJ2-3; D is ambiguous. In germline, CDR1 is SGHRS, CDR2 YFSETQ. The CDR3 is made up of 14 amino acids. V lost 4 bases, J lost 0 bases, and 9 bases lay in between. The CDR3 nucleotides read TGCGCCAGCAGCCCGCTGAGTAGCACAGATACGCAGTATTTT. This gives the protein CASSPLSSTDTQYF.

This rearrangement joins TRBV7-3 to TRBJ2-3; 10 nucleotides match TRBD2. J was trimmed by 0 bases and V by 6 bases; bases with no gene match: 6. Germline CDR1 is SGHTA and CDR2 is FQGTGA. This CDR3 spans 16 amino acids. The CDR3 is CASRTLAGLSTDTQYF. The CDR3 DNA reads as TGTGCCAGCAGAACACTAGCGGGGCTTAGCACAGATACGCAGTATTTT. Combining the CDR3 with reference TRBV7-3 and TRBJ2-3 gives the whole variable domain GAGVSQTPSNKVTEKGKYVELRCDPISGHTALYWYRQSLGQGPEFLIYFQGTGAADDSGLPNDRFFAVRPEGSVSTLKIQRTERGDSAVYLCASRTLAGLSTDTQYFGPGTRLTVL.

This sequence joins TRBV7-9 and TRBJ1-4; no clear D. Trimming took off 6 bases at V and 0 bases at J, with 5 bases between the two ends. CDR3 length equals 13 residues. Per the germline V gene, CDR1 is SEHNR and CDR2 is FQNEAQ (reference sequence). CDR3 coding DNA: TGTGCCAGCAGTGTATCAACTAATGAAAAACTGTTTTTT. Translated, it gives CASSVSTNEKLFF.

J is TRBJ2-3 and V is TRBV20-1, with TRBD2 identical over 11 bases. The CDR3 sequence is 15 residues long. The germline V gene encodes CDR1 DFQATT and CDR2 SNEGSKA (reference sequence). The V gene end was trimmed by 3 bases and the J gene end by 2 bases; junction bases not matched to a gene: 4. The DNA for the CDR3 is TGCAGTGCTAGTGGTAGCGGGGGGGCCACAGATACGCAGTATTTT. It translates to CSASGSGGATDTQYF.

This rearrangement joins TRBV2 to TRBJ1-3, with 7 bases matching TRBD1. V lost 11 bases to trimming and J lost 0 bases; unmatched junction nucleotides: 4. The CDR3 length is 13 residues. Germline CDR1 is SNHLY and CDR2 is FYNNEI. CDR3 coding DNA: TGTGCCGGAACAGGGGACTCTGGAAACACCATATATTTT. This codes for CAGTGDSGNTIYF.

This clone has just a few counts. The chain uses TRBV5-1 and TRBJ1-2; D remains ambiguous. Germline-derived CDR1 and CDR2 are SGHRS and YFSETQ. Trimming took off 1 base at V and 0 bases at J, with 16 bases between the two ends. The CDR3 is made up of 17 amino acids. Here the CDR3 reads CASSLSLAGVANYGYTF. CDR3 DNA sequence: TGCGCCAGCAGCTTGTCTCTGGCAGGCGTAGCTAACTATGGCTACACCTTC. Full variable domain (remainder filled in from reference TRBV5-1 and TRBJ1-2): KAGVTQTPRYLIKTRGQQVTLSCSPISGHRSVSWYQQTPGQGLQFLFEYFSETQRNKGNFPGRFSGRQFSNSRSEMNVSTLELGDSALYLCASSLSLAGVANYGYTFGSGTRLTVV.

The chain combines TRBV4-3 with TRBJ2-3; D is uncertain. V lost 0 bases and J lost 2, with 9 bases in between. CDR3 length: 15 residues. CDR1 and CDR2 (germline): LGHNA, YSLEER. The CDR3 bases are TGCGCCAGCAGCCAAGATCTAGGTCCCACAGATACGCAGTATTTT. Amino acid sequence: CASSQDLGPTDTQYF.

V and J are TRBV25-1 and TRBJ1-2; tentatively, D is TRBD1 (5 bases). Looked up from germline, CDR1 is MGHDK and CDR2 is SYGVNS. Trimming pared 4 bases from V and 4 bases from J, leaving 10 bases between. The CDR3 runs 13 residues. CDR3 protein: CASSGPTVYGYTF. CDR3 nucleotides: TGTGCCAGCAGTGGGCCGACAGTCTATGGCTACACCTTC.

Points on this clone: The sample carries other DNA sequences with the same CDR3. The chain joins TRBV3-1 (or the pseudogene TRBV3-2) to TRBJ1-5; perhaps TRBD1 as D (5 bases). This CDR3 has 13 residues. Trimming cost V 0 bases and J 5 bases, with 5 bases left between them. Per the germline V gene, CDR1 is LGHDT and CDR2 is YNNKEL (reference sequence). CDR3 protein: CASSQDRDQPQHF. The DNA for the CDR3 is TGTGCCAGCAGCCAAGACAGGGATCAGCCCCAGCATTTT.

The DNA of the CDR3 is TGTGCCAGCAGCAACCAGGGGGCGCACAATGAGCAGTTCTTC. It encodes CASSNQGAHNEQFF. The genes are TRBV5-6 and TRBJ2-1, with TRBD1 matching over 8 bases. V lost 4 bases, J lost 5 bases, and 5 bases stayed unmatched. The CDR3 is 14 residues long. Germline loops: CDR1 SGHDT, CDR2 YYEEEE.

This chain connects TRBV6-2 or TRBV6-3 to TRBJ1-5; 8 nucleotides line up with TRBD1. Per germline, CDR1 MNHEY and CDR2 SVGEGT. This CDR3 spans 16 amino acids. Trimming at V came to 2 bases and at J to 2 bases, leaving 5 bases not matched to a gene. The DNA for the CDR3 is TGTGCCAGCAGTTACCATAAGACAGGGGGCAATCAGCCCCAGCATTTT. Its protein is CASSYHKTGGNQPQHF.

CDR3 sequence: CAISARVMNTEAFF. DNA for the CDR3: TGTGCCATCAGTGCGAGAGTCATGAACACTGAAGCTTTCTTT. The rearrangement uses TRBV10-3 and TRBJ1-1; D is unclear. CDR3 length equals 14 residues. V lost 4 bases, J lost 0 bases, and 9 bases lay in between. Germline assignment: CDR1 ENHRY and CDR2 SYGVKD.